This T cell receptor (beta chain) was sequenced in a study of human CD8 memory T cell subsets. General study findings and limits: Beta chains of the T cell receptor were the only chains the study sequenced.

By frequency, this clonotype is medium-sized. Its specificity is unknown. UMI-labeled 5' RACE was used, and it produced the TCR beta libraries. TCRdb derives one entry per CDR3 protein from the 5' RACE reads, leaving out DNA. This sample's clone table lists some 6,700 distinct CDR3 sequences. The PBMC originated from buffy coats obtained from healthy donors. CDR1 and CDR2 from the germline V gene are SQVTM and ANQGSEA. The CDR3 covers 13 residues. Sequencing was performed on CD8+ T cells from PBMCs. The chain is built from TRBV29-1 and TRBJ2-1; TCRdb lists TRBD1, though no DNA is available to test this call. The sequence was obtained from a human donor in good health. The CDR3 spells CSVEHGAGNEQFF.